This TCR beta chain derives from a study of blood T cells in healthy people across ages. From germline, CDR1 is DFQATT and CDR2 SNEGSKA (reference sequence). The CDR3 has 13 residues. A remark on this clonotype: At one boundary the junction diverges from the germline segment, which might be a read error.

Then a second PCR, running roughly 7 to 12 cycles, was carried out with a sample-barcoded 5' primer and a J-beta primer mix. From the 5' RACE reads, TCRdb called clonotypes with MiXCR, one entry per CDR3 protein. The data show nearly 800,000 distinct CDR3 sequences, around 25% seen once. The same data also contributed to another study, on T cells of mothers and their children.

The V call is TRBV20-1, the J call TRBJ2-5; no firm D call. The sample taken for sequencing was blood. This TCR came from a boy aged 5-17 years in good health. The CDR3 loop reads CGARVSLGETQYF. The DNA of the CDR3 is TGCGGTGCTAGAGTATCCCTCGGGGAGACCCAGTACTTC.